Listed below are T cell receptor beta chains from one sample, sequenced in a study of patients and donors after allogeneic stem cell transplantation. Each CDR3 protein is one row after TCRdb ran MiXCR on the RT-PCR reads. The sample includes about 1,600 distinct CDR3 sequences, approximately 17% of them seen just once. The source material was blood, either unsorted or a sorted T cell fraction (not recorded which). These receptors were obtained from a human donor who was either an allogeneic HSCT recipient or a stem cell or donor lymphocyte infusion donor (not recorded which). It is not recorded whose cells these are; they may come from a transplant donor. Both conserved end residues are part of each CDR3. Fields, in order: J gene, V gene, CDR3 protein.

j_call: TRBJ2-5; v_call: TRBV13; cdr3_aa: CASSLSRDRRQETQYF
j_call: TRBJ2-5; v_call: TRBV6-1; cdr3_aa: CASTLALQETQYF
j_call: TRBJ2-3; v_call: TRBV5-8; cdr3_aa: CASSLRGAGVDTQYF
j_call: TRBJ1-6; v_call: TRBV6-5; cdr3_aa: CASSYVHRAKRGNSPLHF
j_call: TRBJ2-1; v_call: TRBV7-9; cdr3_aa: CASSSPGTSSNEQFF
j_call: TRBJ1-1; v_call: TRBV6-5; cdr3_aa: CASSYSQASNTEAFF